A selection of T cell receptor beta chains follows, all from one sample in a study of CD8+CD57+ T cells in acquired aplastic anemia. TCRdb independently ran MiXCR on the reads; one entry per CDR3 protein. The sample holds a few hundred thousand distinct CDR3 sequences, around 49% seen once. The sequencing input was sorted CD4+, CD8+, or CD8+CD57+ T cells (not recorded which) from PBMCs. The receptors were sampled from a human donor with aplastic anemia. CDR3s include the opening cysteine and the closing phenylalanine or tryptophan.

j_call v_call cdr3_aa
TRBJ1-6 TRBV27 CASSLYTAGNNSPLHF
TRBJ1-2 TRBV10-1 CAISESPSNYGYTF
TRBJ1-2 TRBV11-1 CASSPRDREDYGYTF
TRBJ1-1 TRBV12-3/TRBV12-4 CASSLRGGTEAFF
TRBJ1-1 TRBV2 CASSGDRRGLDTEAFF
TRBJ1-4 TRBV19 CASRLNRELGEKLFF
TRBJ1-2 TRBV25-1 CASRGQGDLYGYTF
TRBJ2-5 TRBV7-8 CASSRGRSLQETQYF
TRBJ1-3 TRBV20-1 CSARETAGNTIYF
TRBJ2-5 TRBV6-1 CASTDGGGETQYF
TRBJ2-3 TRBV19 CASSIAPTLDTQYF
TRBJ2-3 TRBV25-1 CASSEEGGLGTDTQYF
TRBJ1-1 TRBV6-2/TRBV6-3 CASSYQGMRAHTEAFF
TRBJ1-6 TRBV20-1 CSARIPTGRSPLHF
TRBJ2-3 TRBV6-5 CASSYPQGGGTDTQYF
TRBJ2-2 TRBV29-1 CSVTQSNANTRELFF
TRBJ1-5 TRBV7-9 CASSLENQPQHF